The source of this TCR beta chain is a study of molecular identifiers for immune sequencing clone quantification. The table lists this clonotype with many counts. TCRdb re-called the PCR reads with MiXCR, one entry per CDR3 protein. The data contain more than 550,000 distinct CDR3 sequences, 25% of them singletons. The germline V gene encodes CDR1 MGHDK and CDR2 SYGVNS. The V gene lost 1 base and the J gene lost 5 bases, with 8 bases spanning the gap. CDR3 length: 14 amino acids. Sequencing was performed on naive CD8+ T cells from blood, with Jurkat cell RNA spiked in. As for subset: FACS-sorted CD8+CD4-CCR7+CD45RA+ naive T cells. This clonotype originated in a human donor in good health. Some libraries in this study had Jurkat cell RNA spiked in. This rearrangement joins TRBV25-1 to TRBJ2-2; D remains unclear. This CDR3 reads CASSESQVTGELFF. The CDR3 DNA follows: TGTGCCAGCAGTGAATCCCAAGTAACCGGGGAGCTGTTTTTT.